Each of the 20 T cell receptor beta chains below was sequenced from the same sample in a study of cytomegalovirus exposure and HLA in healthy donors. The PCR contained 60 Vbeta and 13 Jbeta primers. Clones were sequenced by immunoSEQ multiplex PCR, and TCRdb holds only the in-frame ones, with some missing. The data hold over 150,000 clones, with about 79% observed a single time. The sample comprised PBMCs. The origin of the receptors is a boy aged 2 to 10 in good health and CMV-seronegative.

A few counts support this clone. V and J are TRBV4-2 and TRBJ2-5; 7 nucleotides line up with TRBD2. Germline V gene data show CDR1 as LGHNA and CDR2 as YNFKEQ. Trimming took 0 bases from V and 5 from J; bases not matched to a gene: 6. The CDR3 length is 15 residues. The CDR3 DNA sequence: TGTGCCAGCAGCCAAGAAGGGGCTAGCGGCGAGACCCAGTACTTC. Its protein is CASSQEGASGETQYF.

This clone was found a few times. V and J are TRBV5-6 and TRBJ2-1; possible D gene TRBD1, 6 bases. This CDR3 spans 12 amino acids. The germline V gene has CDR1 SGHDT and CDR2 YYEEEE. V dropped 4 bases and J dropped 8 bases, with 10 bases sitting between them. The CDR3 DNA follows: TGTGCCAGCAGCCAACAGGGACATGAGCAGTTCTTC. Its protein product is CASSQQGHEQFF.

This rearrangement joins TRBV6-1 to TRBJ1-5, with D perhaps matching TRBD1 (5 bases). The CDR3 spans 19 residues. In germline, CDR1 is MNHNS, CDR2 SASEGT. Trimming took 1 base from V and 0 from J, leaving 19 bases between them. The CDR3 DNA reads TGTGCCAGCAGTGAAGTGGGAACAGGAGACTCGTATAGCAATCAGCCCCAGCATTTT. Protein: CASSEVGTGDSYSNQPQHF.

The chain has TRBV6-1 and TRBJ1-6; weak D call: TRBD1 (5 bases). There are 15 residues in the CDR3. Trimming left V 2 bases short and J 7 bases short, with 12 bases between. Germline V CDR1 and CDR2: MNHNS, SASEGT. CDR3 DNA sequence: TGTGCCAGCAGTGAAATCGCAGGGCCGAATTCACCCCTCCACTTT. Residues: CASSEIAGPNSPLHF.

This chain connects TRBV4-2 to TRBJ2-1, with 8 positions matching TRBD2. CDR1 is LGHNA, CDR2 YNFKEQ, per germline. Trimming cost V 0 bases and J 3 bases; bases outside gene matches: 7. The CDR3 runs 17 residues. The CDR3 here is CASSQDGEAGVYNEQFF. CDR3 DNA sequence: TGTGCCAGCAGCCAAGATGGGGAAGCGGGAGTCTACAATGAGCAGTTCTTC.

The chain uses TRBV4-2 and TRBJ2-1, with a possible D match to TRBD2 (7 bases). The V and J ends lost 1 base and 3 bases respectively, with 16 bases between them. CDR1 and CDR2 from the germline V gene are LGHNA and YNFKEQ. This CDR3 spans 17 amino acids. For the CDR3, the DNA is TGTGCCAGCAGCCAAGTTTTGGAGGGGGGGCTCTACAATGAGCAGTTCTTC. Its translation is CASSQVLEGGLYNEQFF.

The chain recombines TRBV7-8 with TRBJ2-1, with TRBD1 identical over 7 bases. The CDR3 is made up of 16 amino acids. J lost 1 base, V lost 4 bases, and 7 bases had no gene match. Germline V gives CDR1 SGHVS, CDR2 FQNEAQ. CDR3 in DNA: TGTGCCAGCAGCTCCCACAGGGGAAGGTCCTACAATGAGCAGTTCTTC. It specifies CASSSHRGRSYNEQFF.

The chain links TRBV7-2 to TRBJ1-2; 8 bases are shared with TRBD1. The J segment lost 0 bases and the V segment lost 4 bases, leaving 4 bases of the junction unmatched. Germline V lookup: CDR1 SGHTA, CDR2 FQGNSA. CDR3 length equals 15 residues. CDR3 nucleotides: TGTGCCAGCAGCTCTCGGACAGGGCCTAACTATGGCTACACCTTC. It encodes CASSSRTGPNYGYTF.

This clone was seen a single time. The chain recombines TRBV5-1 with TRBJ2-3, with 9 nucleotides matching TRBD2. The germline V gene encodes CDR1 SGHRS and CDR2 YFSETQ. The CDR3 loop spans 15 amino acids. V dropped 4 bases and J dropped 10; count of bases not matched to a gene: 13. This CDR3 reads CASSPEVAGEPPQYF. The CDR3 nucleotides read TGCGCCAGCAGCCCGGAGGTAGCGGGGGAGCCCCCGCAGTATTTT.

This clone was seen once. J is TRBJ2-3 and V is TRBV9, with D perhaps matching TRBD1 (6 bases). This CDR3 comprises 15 residues. V dropped 0 bases and J dropped 0 bases, with 8 bases sitting between them. CDR1 and CDR2 (germline): SGDLS, YYNGEE. The CDR3 region has the DNA TGTGCCAGCAGCGTAGGAACAGGGAGCACAGATACGCAGTATTTT. Encoded protein: CASSVGTGSTDTQYF.

The chain couples TRBV6-1 to TRBJ1-5, with D unresolved. Germline V gene data show CDR1 as MNHNS and CDR2 as SASEGT. Trimming removed 0 bases at V and 7 bases at J, with 10 bases between. The length of the CDR3 is 14 residues. CDR3 nucleotide sequence: TGTGCCAGCAGTGAAGCGTTTCAGACACAGCCCCAGCATTTT. Translation: CASSEAFQTQPQHF.

The chain couples TRBV18 to TRBJ1-1; no definite D call. The V end lost 3 bases, the J end lost 3 bases, and 11 bases lay between the germline ends. The CDR3 has 14 amino acids. Germline V gene lookup returns CDR1 KGHSH and CDR2 LQKENI. The CDR3 is CASSPISRDTEAFF. CDR3 coding DNA: TGTGCCAGCTCACCGATAAGTCGGGACACTGAAGCTTTCTTT. The full variable domain, with the rest looked up from reference TRBV18 and TRBJ1-1, is NAGVMQNPRHLVRRRGQEARLRCSPMKGHSHVYWYRQLPEEGLKFMVYLQKENIIDESGMPKERFSAEFPKEGPSILRIQQVVRGDSAAYFCASSPISRDTEAFFGQGTRLTVV.

The chain is built from TRBV9 and TRBJ1-6; D is uncertain. Between the trimmed V and J ends, which lost 2 bases and 2 bases, there was a span of 11 bases. The CDR3 totals 16 residues. The V gene's germline CDR1 is SGDLS and CDR2 YYNGEE. In DNA form, the CDR3 reads TGTGCCAGCAGCGTCAGTCAGGCCCCCTATAATTCACCCCTCCACTTT. Translating it yields CASSVSQAPYNSPLHF.

The chain recombines TRBV6-6 with TRBJ2-7; TRBD1 is a possible D gene (6 bases). V gave up 5 bases and J gave up 9 bases, with 11 bases separating them. The CDR3 is 11 residues long. Germline V gene sequence: CDR1 MNHNY, CDR2 SVGAGI (reference sequence). The CDR3 here is CASSTGYGQYF. CDR3 DNA sequence: TGTGCCAGCAGTACAGGGTATGGGCAGTACTTC.

The rearrangement links TRBV5-5 to TRBJ1-2, with 10 bases aligning to TRBD1. Unmatched junction bases numbered 8, after V lost 4 bases and J lost 5 bases. The CDR3 extends over 15 amino acids. Germline assignment: CDR1 SGHKS and CDR2 YYEKEE (reference sequence). DNA of the CDR3: TGTGCCAGCAGCCCCTTAGGACAGGGGGAATATGGCTACACCTTC. Its protein product is CASSPLGQGEYGYTF. Complete variable domain (other parts from reference TRBV5-5 and TRBJ1-2): DAGVTQSPTHLIKTRGQQVTLRCSPISGHKSVSWYQQVLGQGPQFIFQYYEKEERGRGNFPDRFSARQFPNYSSELNVNALLLGDSALYLCASSPLGQGEYGYTFGSGTRLTVV.

The CDR3 DNA follows: TGTGCCAGCAGCTGGACTAGCGGGGGAAGACCTTCCTACAATGAGCAGTTCTTC. Translated: CASSWTSGGRPSYNEQFF. The chain links TRBV7-9 to TRBJ2-1; 13 nucleotides line up with TRBD2. Germline lookup yields CDR1 SEHNR and CDR2 FQNEAQ (reference sequence). The CDR3 contains 18 residues. V shed 4 bases and J 1 base; nucleotides not matched to a gene: 7.

The V and J genes are TRBV6-5 and TRBJ2-3, with D unresolved. The CDR3 has 13 residues. Per the germline V gene, CDR1 is MNHEY and CDR2 is SVGAGI. Trimming shortened V by 2 bases and J by 1 base, and 4 bases separated the two germline ends. The CDR3 sequence: CASSYQGTDTQYF. The CDR3 nucleotides are TGTGCCAGCAGTTACCAGGGCACAGATACGCAGTATTTT.

The chain employs TRBV15 and TRBJ2-6; possible D gene TRBD2, 5 bases. The CDR3 contains 13 residues. Per the germline V gene, CDR1 is LNHNV and CDR2 is YYDKDF (reference sequence). V was clipped by 8 bases and J by 0 bases, with 5 bases between them. The CDR3 nucleotides are TGTGCCACCCGGGGCTCTGGGGCCAACGTCCTGACTTTC. Protein product: CATRGSGANVLTF.

The rearrangement joins TRBV5-1 to TRBJ2-5; D perhaps matches TRBD1 (6 bases). From germline, CDR1 is SGHRS and CDR2 YFSETQ. V lost 0 bases and J 5 bases, leaving 14 bases between the germline ends. This CDR3 comprises 15 residues. Written as DNA, the CDR3 is TGCGCCAGCAGCTTGGTTCCGGGGCAGGGGGAGACCCAGTACTTC. Its translation is CASSLVPGQGETQYF.

Turning to this clone: Distinct nucleotide sequences in the sample also encode this CDR3. The chain carries TRBV5-6 and TRBJ1-4, with 7 nucleotides matching TRBD1. The V segment lost 4 bases and the J segment 5 bases; nucleotides outside the gene matches: 8. The CDR3 spans 15 residues. Germline values: CDR1 SGHDT, CDR2 YYEEEE. CDR3 nucleotides: TGTGCCAGCAGCCCCCGACAGGGCGAGAATGAAAAACTGTTTTTT. Translation gives CASSPRQGENEKLFF. Combining the CDR3 with reference TRBV5-6 and TRBJ1-4 gives the whole variable domain DAGVTQSPTHLIKTRGQQVTLRCSPKSGHDTVSWYQQALGQGPQFIFQYYEEEERQRGNFPDRFSGHQFPNYSSELNVNALLLGDSALYLCASSPRQGENEKLFFGSGTQLSVL.